A selection of T cell receptor beta chains follows, all from one sample in a study of vaccination and CD4 T cells after COVID-19. These receptors are not linked to any known antigen. TCRdb reprocessed the PCR reads via MiXCR and lists one record per CDR3 protein. The sample carries about 20,000 distinct CDR3 sequences, approximately 48% recorded once. Sequencing was performed on CD4+ T cells from blood, cultured in vitro. These receptors were obtained from a human donor who had recovered from COVID-19. Each CDR3 is given without its conserved first and last residue. Rows give clone size only sometimes, using once, few, many, or a class for an expanded clone.

clone_size	j_call	v_call	cdr3_aa
.	TRBJ2-2	TRBV12-3/TRBV12-4	ASGPRGAGGTGELF
.	TRBJ1-1	TRBV30	AWSGGGEDTEAF
.	TRBJ2-1	TRBV19	ASSPRVTGEQF
few	TRBJ2-5	TRBV24-1	ATSVGSGRAGETQY
.	TRBJ2-2	TRBV19	ASRSMGTGELF
.	TRBJ2-5	TRBV30	ALGLFGETQY
.	TRBJ1-5	TRBV20-1	SARPTQAYSNQPQH
.	TRBJ2-3	TRBV5-4	ASSPDGFSTDTQY
.	TRBJ2-3	TRBV6-1	ASRANTDTQY
.	TRBJ1-1	TRBV6-1	ASRPLTGGNTEAF
.	TRBJ2-7	TRBV20-1	SAIPSEGASYEQY
.	TRBJ2-3	TRBV20-1	SVAGKGTDTQY
.	TRBJ2-1	TRBV27	ASSVIGNEQF
.	TRBJ1-1	TRBV5-1	ASSPPLGAPEAF